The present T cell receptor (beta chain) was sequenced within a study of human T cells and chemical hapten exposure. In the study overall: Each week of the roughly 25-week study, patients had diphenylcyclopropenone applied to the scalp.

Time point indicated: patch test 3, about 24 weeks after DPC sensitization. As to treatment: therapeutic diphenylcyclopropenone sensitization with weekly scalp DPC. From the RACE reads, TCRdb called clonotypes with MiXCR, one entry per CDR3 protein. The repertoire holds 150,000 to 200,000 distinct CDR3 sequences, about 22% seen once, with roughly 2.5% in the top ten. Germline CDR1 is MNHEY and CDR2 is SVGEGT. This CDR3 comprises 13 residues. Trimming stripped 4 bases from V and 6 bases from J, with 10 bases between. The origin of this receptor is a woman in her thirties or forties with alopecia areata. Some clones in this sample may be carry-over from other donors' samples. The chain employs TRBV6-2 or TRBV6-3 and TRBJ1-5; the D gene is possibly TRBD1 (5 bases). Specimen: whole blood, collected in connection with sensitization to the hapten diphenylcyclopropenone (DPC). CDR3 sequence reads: CASSFQGGQPQHF. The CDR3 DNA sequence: TGTGCCAGCAGTTTTCAGGGAGGTCAGCCCCAGCATTTT.